The 20 T cell receptor beta chains reported below all come from one sample, sequenced in a study of blood T cells in healthy people across ages. It was with a sample-barcoded 5' primer and a J-beta primer mix that a second PCR of roughly 7 to 11 cycles was run. MiXCR, applied by TCRdb to the 5' RACE reads, yields one record per CDR3 protein. The sample holds 1.8 million or so distinct CDR3 sequences, roughly two fifths seen once. Sequenced input: blood. Source of these receptors: a human donor in good health.

The table lists this clonotype with a few counts. Germline is not matched at one junction end, which may reflect a read error. The chain is built from TRBV4-2 and TRBJ2-5; 7 bases map to TRBD2. The germline V gene encodes CDR1 LGHNA and CDR2 YNFKEQ. The CDR3 is made up of 14 amino acids. The CDR3 DNA sequence: TGTGCCAGCAGCCAAGCACTAGCGCAAGAGACCCGGTACTTC. The encoded protein is CASSQALAQETRYF.

The V gene is TRBV24-1, the J gene TRBJ2-3, with TRBD1 matching 7 bases. J gave up 0 bases and V 4 bases, and 6 bases lay outside the gene matches. The CDR3 covers 16 residues. Germline CDR1 is KGHDR and CDR2 is SFDVKD. Written as DNA, the CDR3 is TGTGCCACCAGTGACCCCGGGACAGCAAGCACAGATACGCAGTATTTT. This codes for CATSDPGTASTDTQYF.

This clonotype was seen a few times. The V call is TRBV5-1, the J call TRBJ2-5; D possibly matches TRBD1 or TRBD2 (5 bases each). V lost 4 bases, J lost 3 bases, and 13 bases lay in between. Germline CDR1 reads SGHRS; CDR2 reads YFSETQ. The CDR3 covers 14 residues. The CDR3 spells CASSPGTPEETQYF. In DNA, the CDR3 is TGCGCCAGCAGCCCGGGGACGCCAGAAGAGACCCAGTACTTC.

Ten or more counts support this clonotype. The J gene is TRBJ2-6, the V gene TRBV29-1; D is ambiguous. Germline-derived CDR1 and CDR2 are SQVTM and ANQGSEA. V dropped 6 bases and J dropped 0 bases, with 6 bases sitting between them. The CDR3 consists of 13 residues. The chain's CDR3 is CSVSLSGANVLTF. CDR3 in DNA: TGCAGCGTCTCCCTCTCTGGGGCCAACGTCCTGACTTTC.

This chain uses TRBV10-3 with TRBJ1-6; 9 bases map to TRBD1. Losses at the gene ends were 10 bases for V and 10 bases for J; bases not matched to a gene: 14. This CDR3 has 15 amino acids. The V gene's germline CDR1 is ENHRY and CDR2 SYGVKD. CDR3 sequence (DNA): TGTGCCAGTCAACAGGGGGCCCGTGTAGGATCACCCCTCCACTTT. Encoded protein: CASQQGARVGSPLHF.

In the case of this clonotype: This could be a read error, since a much larger clone is one nucleotide away. V is TRBV5-1 and J is TRBJ1-4; TRBD1 matches at 7 bases. Germline V gene sequence: CDR1 SGHRS, CDR2 YFSETQ. CDR3 length: 14 residues. DNA of the CDR3: TGCGCCAGCAGCTTACAGGGGAGGACTGAAAAACGGTTTTTT. It yields the protein CASSLQGRTEKRFF.

This clonotype was observed many times. The chain couples TRBV7-2 to TRBJ2-1; D ambiguous. Trimming pared 3 bases from V and 11 bases from J, leaving 14 bases between. The germline CDR1 and CDR2 sequences are SGHTA and FQGNSA. The CDR3 is 13 residues long. The CDR3 loop reads CASSLGGRIKQFF. CDR3 nucleotide sequence: TGTGCCAGCAGCTTGGGTGGACGGATCAAGCAGTTCTTC.

Remarks on this clonotype: A junction boundary mismatches the germline segment, possibly from a read error. The chain couples TRBV6-2 or TRBV6-3 to TRBJ1-2; D is unclear. The CDR3 is 13 amino acids. CDR1 and CDR2 from the germline V gene are MNHEY and SVGEGT. This chain's CDR3 is CAGSYSGFYGYTF. The CDR3 DNA reads as TGTGCCGGCAGCTATTCCGGGTTCTATGGCTACACCTTC.

This clonotype appeared a single time. The chain has TRBV7-8 and TRBJ2-7; 10 nucleotides line up with TRBD1. The CDR3 has 17 residues. Trimming removed 2 bases from V and 3 bases from J; junction bases left unmatched: 10. The germline gives CDR1 SGHVS, CDR2 FQNEAQ. The CDR3 coding sequence is TGTGCCAGCAGCTTAACCCTAGGGACAGGGGAGTACTACGAGCAGTACTTC. This encodes CASSLTLGTGEYYEQYF.

Concerning this clonotype itself: A much larger clone is a single base away; this may be a read error. The CDR3 does not close with the conserved phenylalanine or tryptophan, likely indicating a read error. V and J are TRBV7-6 and TRBJ2-1; TRBD1 matches at 8 bases. Looked up from germline, CDR1 is SGHVS and CDR2 is FNYEAQ. J was trimmed by 1 base and V by 3 bases; bases with no gene match: 2. The CDR3 covers 15 residues. The CDR3 sequence: CASSLNRGSYNEQFC. The CDR3 DNA sequence: TGTGCCAGCAGCTTGAACAGGGGGTCCTACAATGAGCAGTTCTGC.

This clonotype was picked up a small number of times. The genes are TRBV18 and TRBJ2-7; D remains ambiguous. The CDR3 sequence is 14 residues long. Trimming cost V 3 bases and J 0 bases, with 9 bases left between them. Per germline, CDR1 KGHSH and CDR2 LQKENI. The CDR3 protein is CASSPATGSYEQYF. The DNA for the CDR3 is TGTGCCAGCTCACCCGCGACCGGCTCCTACGAGCAGTACTTC.

This clonotype was recorded a few times. The rearrangement links TRBV9 to TRBJ2-4, with 9 bases matching TRBD2. The J call is uncertain, as TRBJ2-7 better fits the DNA end. Germline CDR1 reads SGDLS; CDR2 reads YYNGEE. The CDR3 has 15 residues. The CDR3 protein is CASSVTGLAGREQYF. For the CDR3, the DNA is TGTGCCAGCAGCGTAACGGGGCTAGCGGGGCGCGAGCAGTACTTC.

This rearrangement joins TRBV29-1 to TRBJ2-7; D not certain. V was shortened by 3 bases and J by 5 bases, with 8 bases between the two germline ends. The CDR3 extends over 11 amino acids. Germline V gene data show CDR1 as SQVTM and CDR2 as ANQGSEA. The CDR3 nucleotides read TGCAGCGTTGATCCTGGGCACGAGCAGTACTTC. Translated, it gives CSVDPGHEQYF.

This clonotype was seen a few times. J is TRBJ2-4 and V is TRBV5-1; possible D gene TRBD1, 6 bases. CDR1 and CDR2 (germline): SGHRS, YFSETQ. V was shortened by 1 base and J by 8 bases, with 10 bases between the two germline ends. The CDR3 consists of 13 residues. CDR3 in DNA: TGCGCCAGCAGCTTGTCAGGGGAAGACATTCAGTACTTC. This translates into CASSLSGEDIQYF.

This clonotype showed up just a few times. The chain links TRBV7-9 to TRBJ2-3; D may be TRBD1 or TRBD2 (6 bases each). Trimming removed 5 bases at V and 5 bases at J, with 14 bases between. The CDR3 is made up of 14 amino acids. Germline V lookup: CDR1 SEHNR, CDR2 FQNEAQ (reference sequence). The CDR3 is CASSTTRGKDTQYF. In DNA form, the CDR3 reads TGTGCCAGCAGCACGACTAGGGGGAAAGATACGCAGTATTTT.

The V gene is TRBV7-3, the J gene TRBJ1-1; 7 bases agree with TRBD1. The CDR3 is 16 residues long. Germline CDR1 and CDR2: SGHTA and FQGTGA. The ends lost 5 bases at V and 1 base at J; junction bases unmatched: 10. CDR3 sequence reads: CASSPGQFPGNTEAFF. Here the CDR3 DNA reads TGTGCCAGCAGCCCGGGACAGTTCCCGGGGAACACTGAAGCTTTCTTT. Supplemented by reference TRBV7-3 and TRBJ1-1, the full variable domain reads GAGVSQTPSNKVTEKGKYVELRCDPISGHTALYWYRQSLGQGPEFLIYFQGTGAADDSGLPNDRFFAVRPEGSVSTLKIQRTERGDSAVYLCASSPGQFPGNTEAFFGQGTRLTVV.

The genes are TRBV29-1 and TRBJ1-1; D might be TRBD1 (5 bases). Germline V gene sequence: CDR1 SQVTM, CDR2 ANQGSEA. V was trimmed by 7 bases and J by 11 bases, leaving 17 bases between them. This CDR3 is built from 11 residues. CDR3 nucleotide sequence: TGCAGCGCAGGACACTCATCAGGGGCTTTCTTT. This codes for CSAGHSSGAFF. The full variable domain, its missing parts supplied by reference TRBV29-1 and TRBJ1-1, is SAVISQKPSRDICQRGTSLTIQCQVDSQVTMMFWYRQQPGQSLTLIATANQGSEATYESGFVIDKFPISRPNLTFSTLTVSNMSPEDSSIYLCSAGHSSGAFFGQGTRLTVV.

The chain couples TRBV7-9 to TRBJ2-5; 7 bases fit TRBD1. This CDR3 region has 14 residues. Trimming cost V 5 bases and J 4 bases; bases outside gene matches: 7. Per germline, CDR1 SEHNR and CDR2 FQNEAQ (reference sequence). The CDR3 is CASSQQGGAETQYF. The CDR3 coding sequence is TGTGCCAGCAGCCAACAAGGGGGCGCAGAGACCCAGTACTTC.

Here the CDR3 reads CASSQAGQGKYEQYF. The CDR3 DNA sequence: TGCGCCAGCAGCCAAGCGGGGCAGGGCAAATACGAGCAGTACTTC. The chain recombines TRBV4-1 with TRBJ2-7, with D perhaps being TRBD1 or TRBD2 (5 bases each). There are 15 residues in the CDR3. The V gene's germline CDR1 is MGHRA and CDR2 YSYEKL. With 1 base removed from V and 4 bases from J, the gap between germline ends came to 14 bases.

There are a few counts of this clonotype. The rearrangement uses TRBV6-1 and TRBJ2-6; D gene ambiguous. The germline CDR1 and CDR2 sequences are MNHNS and SASEGT. This CDR3 has 13 residues. Trimming cost V 10 bases and J 0 bases, with 7 bases left between them. CDR3 coding DNA: TGTGCCACTATATCCTCTGGGGCCAACGTCCTGACTTTC. Translation: CATISSGANVLTF.